The 20 T cell receptor beta chains below all came from one sample that was sequenced in a study of T cells in Graves' hyperthyroidism and ophthalmopathy. From RNA transcripts, TCR beta CDR3 regions were amplified. The TCR CDR3 first-round RT-PCR relied on the HTBI primer set. TCRdb called the multiplex PCR reads again in MiXCR, with one record for every CDR3 protein. The sample lists some 370,000 distinct CDR3 sequences, approximately 18% seen once, with about a third in the top ten. Source material: blood. These receptors all stem from a woman aged 25 to 39 with Graves' hyperthyroidism that later progressed to Graves' ophthalmopathy.

J is TRBJ2-7 and V is TRBV5-4, with D perhaps TRBD1 (6 bases). The germline gives CDR1 SGHNT, CDR2 YYREEE (reference sequence). The CDR3 spans 16 residues. Deletions cut 5 bases from V and 0 bases from J, with 18 bases between. The CDR3 sequence: CASSQEGQTSSYEQYF. Here the CDR3 DNA reads TGTGCCAGCAGTCAGGAAGGACAGACGAGCTCCTACGAGCAGTACTTC.

This clonotype has ten or more counts. The CDR3 nucleotides are TGTGCCAGCAGTGAGGGGGGGAACGAGCAGTTCTTC. This gives the protein CASSEGGNEQFF. V usage is TRBV2 and J usage is TRBJ2-1; 7 nucleotides agree with TRBD2. V trimming: 3 bases; J trimming: 10 bases; junction bases outside the gene matches: 3. CDR3 size: 12 residues. Germline CDR1 is SNHLY and CDR2 is FYNNEI.

For this clonotype: A much more abundant neighbour one base away suggests this may be a read error. The gene calls are TRBV2 and TRBJ1-2; TRBD1 aligns across 8 bases. Germline CDR1 is SNHLY and CDR2 is FYNNEI. CDR3 size: 15 residues. CDR3 nucleotide sequence: TGTGCCAGCAATGAAAACACAGGGGGGGACTATGGCTACACCTTC. Amino acids: CASNENTGGDYGYTF.

CDR3 nucleotides: TGCAGCGTTGAGGGGGTGACCGGGGAGCTGTTTTTT. It specifies CSVEGVTGELFF. The chain combines TRBV29-1 with TRBJ2-2; D is tentatively TRBD1 or TRBD2 (5 bases each). The CDR3 totals 12 residues. The germline V gene encodes CDR1 SQVTM and CDR2 ANQGSEA. The ends were cut back, 3 bases at V and 5 bases at J, with 7 bases in the middle.

This clonotype has ten or more counts. The V call is TRBV18, the J call TRBJ2-5; D gene ambiguous. Germline V gene lookup returns CDR1 KGHSH and CDR2 LQKENI. The V and J ends lost 2 bases and 7 bases respectively, with 11 bases between them. The length of the CDR3 is 13 residues. CDR3 coding DNA: TGTGCCAGCTCACCAACCCCGATAGGGACCCAGTACTTC. As protein: CASSPTPIGTQYF.

This clonotype showed up many times. The chain couples TRBV20-1 to TRBJ2-7; 7 nucleotides match TRBD2. Germline CDR1 and CDR2: DFQATT and SNEGSKA (reference sequence). The CDR3 contains 15 residues. V was pared by 0 bases and J by 6 bases, with 11 bases of the junction left unmatched. The DNA of the CDR3 is TGCAGTGCTAGAGATTATACGGGAGGTAGTCGCGAGCAGTACTTC. Translated, it gives CSARDYTGGSREQYF.

This clonotype was seen repeatedly, ten times or more. This sequence joins TRBV20-1 and TRBJ2-7; 7 bases agree with TRBD1. Losses at the gene ends were 6 bases for V and 6 bases for J; bases not matched to a gene: 11. Germline V gene sequence: CDR1 DFQATT, CDR2 SNEGSKA (reference sequence). This CDR3 is 13 amino acids long. CDR3 sequence: CSAPQGHGFEQYF. As DNA, the CDR3 is TGCAGTGCGCCACAGGGGCACGGGTTCGAGCAGTACTTC.

The chain recombines TRBV5-1 with TRBJ2-1; TRBD2 agrees at 9 bases. Germline values: CDR1 SGHRS, CDR2 YFSETQ. CDR3 length: 17 residues. V shed 4 bases, J shed 4 bases, and the junction held 12 bases outside the gene matches. In nucleotides, the CDR3 is TGCGCCAGCAGCGCCTCTACGTTAGCGGGGGAGTACAATGAGCAGTTCTTC. Protein sequence: CASSASTLAGEYNEQFF. The variable domain in full, with the rest retrieved from reference TRBV5-1 and TRBJ2-1, is KAGVTQTPRYLIKTRGQQVTLSCSPISGHRSVSWYQQTPGQGLQFLFEYFSETQRNKGNFPGRFSGRQFSNSRSEMNVSTLELGDSALYLCASSASTLAGEYNEQFFGPGTRLTVL.

This clonotype was recorded at least ten times. The rearrangement uses TRBV5-1 and TRBJ2-3; TRBD2 might be the D (6 bases). CDR1 and CDR2 (germline): SGHRS, YFSETQ. Trimming pared 0 bases from V and 1 base from J, leaving 15 bases between. CDR3 length: 17 residues. CDR3 sequence: CASSLDPTSPGTDTQYF. The CDR3 DNA is TGCGCCAGCAGCTTGGACCCTACTAGCCCCGGCACAGATACGCAGTATTTT.

To note about this clonotype: The junction differs from germline at one of its ends, possibly a read error. V and J are TRBV18 and TRBJ2-7; 9 positions match TRBD1. Germline CDR1 is KGHSH and CDR2 is LQKENI. The CDR3 runs 14 residues. The CDR3 loop reads CASSPGQGSYGQYF. The CDR3 nucleotides are TGTGCCAGCTCACCGGGACAGGGTTCCTACGGGCAGTACTTC.

The chain is built from TRBV6-1 and TRBJ2-3; the match to TRBD2 covers 9 bases. This CDR3 region has 17 residues. Germline loops: CDR1 MNHNS, CDR2 SASEGT. As DNA, the CDR3 is TGTGACACCCAGGGAAGAGCGGGAGGTGGGACTCCAGATACGCAGTATTTT. As protein: CDTQGRAGGGTPDTQYF.

This clonotype was counted only a few times. CDR3 region: CASSPGTIAYEQYF. CDR3 DNA: TGTGCCAGCTCACCAGGGACAATAGCCTACGAGCAGTACTTC. The V gene is TRBV18, the J gene TRBJ2-7; TRBD1 might be the D (6 bases). Germline V gives CDR1 KGHSH, CDR2 LQKENI. Trimming took 2 bases from V and 2 from J, leaving 10 bases between them. CDR3 size: 14 residues.

This clonotype was detected a few times. This rearrangement joins TRBV20-1 to TRBJ2-3, with 10 bases identical to TRBD2. The CDR3 has 15 residues. J was trimmed by 5 bases and V by 7 bases; bases with no gene match: 12. The germline CDR1 and CDR2 sequences are DFQATT and SNEGSKA (reference sequence). Here the CDR3 DNA reads TGCAGTGTGAACATGGCTAGCGGGAGACTAGATACGCAGTATTTT. Its translation: CSVNMASGRLDTQYF.

Ten or more counts support this clonotype. This chain connects TRBV2 to TRBJ2-3; 11 nucleotides agree with TRBD2. The CDR3 length is 15 residues. V lost 8 bases and J lost 1; bases outside the gene matches: 5. The V gene's germline CDR1 is SNHLY and CDR2 FYNNEI. CDR3 sequence reads: CASRQLAGGTDTQYF. CDR3 nucleotide sequence: TGTGCCAGCCGCCAACTAGCGGGAGGCACAGATACGCAGTATTTT.

The chain links TRBV2 to TRBJ2-1; 14 nucleotides match TRBD2. CDR1 and CDR2 (germline): SNHLY, FYNNEI. The CDR3 sequence is 16 residues long. The V gene end was trimmed by 5 bases and the J gene end by 6 bases; junction bases not matched to a gene: 6. The CDR3 sequence is CASSRPGTSGSNEQFF. The CDR3 DNA reads as TGTGCCAGCAGTAGACCCGGGACTAGCGGGAGCAATGAGCAGTTCTTC.

This clonotype was seen many times. This chain uses TRBV11-2 with TRBJ2-7; perhaps TRBD2 as D (6 bases). Per the germline V gene, CDR1 is SGHAT and CDR2 is FQNNGV. The CDR3 has 16 residues. The V gene lost 5 bases and the J gene lost 0 bases, with 17 bases spanning the gap. CDR3 residues: CASSPGWAGPSYEQYF. The CDR3 region has the DNA TGTGCCAGCAGCCCAGGTTGGGCGGGACCCTCCTACGAGCAGTACTTC.

This clonotype showed up just a few times. The chain recombines TRBV5-1 with TRBJ2-7; 10 nucleotides align to TRBD1. The CDR3 is 14 amino acids. From germline, CDR1 is SGHRS and CDR2 YFSETQ. V lost 2 bases, J lost 4 bases, and 3 bases stayed unmatched. CDR3 nucleotide sequence: TGCGCCAGCAGCTTCGGGACAGGGGTATACGAGCAGTACTTC. It is translated as CASSFGTGVYEQYF.

This clonotype occurred many times. This chain uses TRBV27 with TRBJ1-1; D gene ambiguous. In germline, CDR1 is MNHEY, CDR2 SMNVEV (reference sequence). V lost 4 bases to trimming and J lost 3 bases, with 9 bases between them. The length of the CDR3 is 13 residues. The chain's CDR3 is CASSYKSHTEAFF. In DNA form, the CDR3 reads TGTGCCAGCAGTTACAAAAGTCACACTGAAGCTTTCTTT.

The sample holds many counts of this clonotype. The chain carries TRBV7-6 and TRBJ2-5; 9 bases are a match to TRBD2. Per the germline V gene, CDR1 is SGHVS and CDR2 is FNYEAQ. V lost 1 base, J lost 5 bases, and 17 bases stayed unmatched. This CDR3 is 19 amino acids long. CDR3 protein: CASSLVNRAGGQVGETQYF. The CDR3 DNA is TGTGCCAGCAGCTTAGTGAATCGGGCGGGGGGGCAAGTAGGGGAGACCCAGTACTTC.

V usage is TRBV28 and J usage is TRBJ1-4, with TRBD1 identical over 9 bases. This CDR3 region has 16 residues. V was clipped by 3 bases and J by 8 bases; unmatched bases: 10. Germline V gene data show CDR1 as MDHEN and CDR2 as SYDVKM. CDR3 bases: TGTGCCAGCAGTTTCCCCGGGACAGGGTTTCGCGAAAAACTGTTTTTT. This encodes CASSFPGTGFREKLFF. Filled out from reference TRBV28 and TRBJ1-4, the complete variable domain reads DVKVTQSSRYLVKRTGEKVFLECVQDMDHENMFWYRQDPGLGLRLIYFSYDVKMKEKGDIPEGYSVSREKKERFSLILESASTNQTSMYLCASSFPGTGFREKLFFGSGTQLSVL.